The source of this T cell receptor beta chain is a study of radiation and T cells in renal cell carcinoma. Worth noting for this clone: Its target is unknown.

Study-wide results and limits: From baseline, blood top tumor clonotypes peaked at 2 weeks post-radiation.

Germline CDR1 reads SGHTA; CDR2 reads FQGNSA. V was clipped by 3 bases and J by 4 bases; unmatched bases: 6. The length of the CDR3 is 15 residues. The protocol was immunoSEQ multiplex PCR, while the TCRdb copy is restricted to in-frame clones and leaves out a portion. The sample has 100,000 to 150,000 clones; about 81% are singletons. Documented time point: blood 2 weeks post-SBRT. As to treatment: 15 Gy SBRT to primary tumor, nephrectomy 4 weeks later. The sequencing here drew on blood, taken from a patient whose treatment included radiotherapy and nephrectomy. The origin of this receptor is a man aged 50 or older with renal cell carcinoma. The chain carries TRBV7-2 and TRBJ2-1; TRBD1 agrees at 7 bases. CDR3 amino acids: CASSLDRNDYNEQFF. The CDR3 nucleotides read TGTGCCAGCAGCTTGGACAGGAACGATTACAATGAGCAGTTCTTC.